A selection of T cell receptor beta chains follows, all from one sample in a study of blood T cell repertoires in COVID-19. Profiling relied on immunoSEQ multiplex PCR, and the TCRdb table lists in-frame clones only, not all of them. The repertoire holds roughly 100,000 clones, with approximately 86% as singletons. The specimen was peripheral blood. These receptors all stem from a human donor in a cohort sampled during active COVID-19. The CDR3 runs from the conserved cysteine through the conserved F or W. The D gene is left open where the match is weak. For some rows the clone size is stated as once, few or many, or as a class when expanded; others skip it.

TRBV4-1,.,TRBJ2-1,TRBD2,TGCGCCAGCAGCCAAGGGGGACTAGCGGTGTACAATGAGCAGTTCTTC,CASSQGGLAVYNEQFF
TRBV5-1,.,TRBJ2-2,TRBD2,TGCGCCAGCAGCAGAGCAGTGGCGGGGGGCCTCACCGGGGAGCTGTTTTTT,CASSRAVAGGLTGELFF
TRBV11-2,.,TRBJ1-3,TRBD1,TGTGCCAGCAGCCAAACAGGGGGAACTGGAAACACCATATATTTT,CASSQTGGTGNTIYF
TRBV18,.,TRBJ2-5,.,TGTGCCAGCTCACTGGGACTTTCAGAGACCCAGTACTTC,CASSLGLSETQYF
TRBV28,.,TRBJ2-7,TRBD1,TGTGCCAGCAGACTACAGGGACAGCGAACCTACGAGCAGTACTTC,CASRLQGQRTYEQYF
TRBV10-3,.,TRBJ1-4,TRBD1,TGTGCCATCAGAGGGGGGACAGGGCGAAATGAAAAACTGTTTTTT,CAIRGGTGRNEKLFF
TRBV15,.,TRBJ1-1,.,TGTGCCACCAGCAGAGAAACAGGGAAACCTGAAGCTTTCTTT,CATSRETGKPEAFF
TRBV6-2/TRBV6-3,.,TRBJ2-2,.,TGTGCCAGCAGTTACCTTAAGCCTGACACCGGGGAGCTGTTTTTT,CASSYLKPDTGELFF
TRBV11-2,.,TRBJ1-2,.,TGTGCCAGCAGCCTCGGGCCGGGGGTGGCACAACCTAACTATGGCTACACCTTC,CASSLGPGVAQPNYGYTF
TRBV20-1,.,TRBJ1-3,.,TGCAGTGCTTTACAGGGAAACACCATATATTTT,CSALQGNTIYF
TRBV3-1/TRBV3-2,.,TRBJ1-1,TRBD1,TGTGCCAGCAGCCGACAGGGGGGGGGCACTGAAGCTTTCTTT,CASSRQGGGTEAFF
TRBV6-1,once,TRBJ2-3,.,TGTGCCAGCAGTGACTTCGGGGGGCCGAGCACAGATACGCAGTATTTT,CASSDFGGPSTDTQYF
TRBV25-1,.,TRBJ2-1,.,TGTGCCAGCAGTGAATGGGGCTTTGTGGGGCTCCCTTACAATGAGCAGTTCTTC,CASSEWGFVGLPYNEQFF
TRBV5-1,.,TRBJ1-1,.,TGCGCCAGCAGCTTGGGGGTTGGGGGCTACACTGAAGCTTTCTTT,CASSLGVGGYTEAFF